This entry features one T cell receptor (beta chain) sequence. The data were obtained in a study of blood T cell repertoires in COVID-19. The method was immunoSEQ multiplex PCR; TCRdb's version includes in-frame clones alone and lacks a portion of them. The sample consists of under 350,000 clones, just over 85% of them appearing once. The CDR3 length is 14 residues. Trimming cost V 6 bases and J 5 bases, with 16 bases left between them. Germline-derived CDR1 and CDR2 are MNHEY and SVGAGI. The sequencing sample was made of PBMCs or T cells enriched from blood (not recorded which). The V and J genes are TRBV6-5 and TRBJ1-2; a possible D gene is TRBD1 (5 bases). The origin of this receptor is a woman aged 40 to 55 with acute COVID-19. CDR3 bases: TGTGCCAGCAGACCTGGGGGGGATCCATATGGCTACACCTTC. It codes for CASRPGGDPYGYTF.